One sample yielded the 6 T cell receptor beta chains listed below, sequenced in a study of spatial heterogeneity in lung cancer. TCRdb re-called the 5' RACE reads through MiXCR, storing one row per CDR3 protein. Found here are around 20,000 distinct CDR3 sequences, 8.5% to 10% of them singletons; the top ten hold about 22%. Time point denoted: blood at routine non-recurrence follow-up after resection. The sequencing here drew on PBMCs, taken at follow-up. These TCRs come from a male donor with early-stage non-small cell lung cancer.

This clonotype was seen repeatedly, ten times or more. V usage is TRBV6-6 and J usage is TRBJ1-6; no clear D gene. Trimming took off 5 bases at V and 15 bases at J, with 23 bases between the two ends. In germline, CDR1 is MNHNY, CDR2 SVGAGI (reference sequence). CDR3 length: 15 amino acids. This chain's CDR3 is CASSIAGSDVGILHF. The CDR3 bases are TGTGCCAGCAGTATCGCGGGGTCAGATGTTGGGATCCTCCACTTT.

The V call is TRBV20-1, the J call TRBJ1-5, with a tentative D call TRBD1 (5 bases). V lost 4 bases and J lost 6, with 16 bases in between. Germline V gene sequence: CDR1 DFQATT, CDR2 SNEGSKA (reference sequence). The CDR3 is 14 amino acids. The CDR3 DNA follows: TGCAGTGCTATCCCAGGGATAGACACTCAGCCCCAGCATTTT. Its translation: CSAIPGIDTQPQHF.

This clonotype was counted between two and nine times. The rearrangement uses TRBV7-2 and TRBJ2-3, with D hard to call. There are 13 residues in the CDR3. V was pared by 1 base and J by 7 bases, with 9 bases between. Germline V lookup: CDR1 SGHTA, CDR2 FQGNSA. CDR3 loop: CASSLGPVNTQYF. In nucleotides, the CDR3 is TGTGCCAGCAGCTTAGGACCCGTGAATACGCAGTATTTT. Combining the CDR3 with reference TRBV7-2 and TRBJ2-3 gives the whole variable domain GAGVSQSPSNKVTEKGKDVELRCDPISGHTALYWYRQSLGQGLEFLIYFQGNSAPDKSGLPSDRFSAERTGGSVSTLTIQRTQQEDSAVYLCASSLGPVNTQYFGPGTRLTVL.

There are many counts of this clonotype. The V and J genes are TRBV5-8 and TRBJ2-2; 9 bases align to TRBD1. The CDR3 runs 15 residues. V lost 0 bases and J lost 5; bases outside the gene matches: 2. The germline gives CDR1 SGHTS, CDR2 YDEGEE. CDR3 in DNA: TGTGCCAGCAGCTTGGAGGACAGGGGTACCGGGGAGCTGTTTTTT. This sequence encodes CASSLEDRGTGELFF.

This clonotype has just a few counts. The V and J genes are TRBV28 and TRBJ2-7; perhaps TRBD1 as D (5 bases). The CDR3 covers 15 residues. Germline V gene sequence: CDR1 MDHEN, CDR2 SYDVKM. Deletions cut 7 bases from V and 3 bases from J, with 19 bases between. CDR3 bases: TGTGCCAGCACCTCACTCCGGACATTATACTACGAGCAGTACTTC. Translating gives CASTSLRTLYYEQYF. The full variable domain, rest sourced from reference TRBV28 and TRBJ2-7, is DVKVTQSSRYLVKRTGEKVFLECVQDMDHENMFWYRQDPGLGLRLIYFSYDVKMKEKGDIPEGYSVSREKKERFSLILESASTNQTSMYLCASTSLRTLYYEQYFGPGTRLTVT.

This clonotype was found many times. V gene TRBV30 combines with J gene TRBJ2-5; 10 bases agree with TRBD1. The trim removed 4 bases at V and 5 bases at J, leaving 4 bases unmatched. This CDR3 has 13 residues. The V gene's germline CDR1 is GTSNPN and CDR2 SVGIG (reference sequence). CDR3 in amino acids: CAWKTGGWETQYF. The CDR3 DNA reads TGTGCCTGGAAGACAGGGGGCTGGGAGACCCAGTACTTC. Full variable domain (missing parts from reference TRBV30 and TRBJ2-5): SQTIHQWPATLVQPVGSPLSLECTVEGTSNPNLYWYRQAAGRGLQLLFYSVGIGQISSEVPQNLSASRPQDRQFILSSKKLLLSDSGFYLCAWKTGGWETQYFGPGTRLLVL.